This TCR beta chain derives from a study of blood T cell repertoires in COVID-19 (TCRdb year 2020). Background on the whole study: Samples from collaborators originated in the United States, Italy and Spain and spanned both the acute and convalescent phases of COVID-19. The prospective study material was composed of cDNA or gDNA derived from T cells, B-cell-depleted T cells, or PBMCs. The dataset comprised deeply sampled blood TCRbeta repertoires from subjects exposed to, actively infected with, or recovered from COVID-19. The repertoires were released in a freely available public database meant as a resource for research on the immune response to SARS-CoV-2. Samples were obtained from the ongoing ImmuneRACE study (first 160 participants) and from over 1,000 subjects provided by 6 global collaborators. Sample metadata almost always included a de-identified subject ID, COVID-19 status, age in years and sex. HLA class I and class II types, where available, came from metadata supplied by the sample provider rather than from assay-based typing.

Another Seattle source contributed samples from volunteer blood donors who had recovered from COVID-19. Collaborating institutions collected whole blood in K2EDTA tubes following their own protocols. For TCRbeta analysis, collaborator samples were shipped as frozen whole blood, as isolated PBMCs, or as DNA extracted from either sample type. Overall study results and their limits: How much clinical and demographic metadata was included differed by source and by participant, and the metadata was provided uncurated.

The immunoSEQ Assay, a bias-controlled multiplex PCR, was used to amplify TCRbeta CDR3 regions from genomic DNA. As for the original processing: Within the assay, amplification of reference gene primers was used to estimate how many nucleated cells each sample contained. To quantify the absolute abundance of each unique TCRbeta CDR3 rearrangement, sequence reads were collapsed and filtered. Productive Simpson clonality was computed per sample as the square root of Simpson's diversity index over productive rearrangements. TCRdb took this table from immuneACCESS and kept in-frame rearrangements with V and J called. Such tables lack part of the clones; where checked against another copy, unresolved V genes explain under half of the gap, and the rest is unexplained. V and J calls and clone size follow that table, whereas D and trimming were derived from the DNA. For this sample there are 250,000 to 300,000 clones; roughly 83% appear just once. About 5% of the sample is in the top ten clones.

In the case of this clone: Its specific antigen is unknown. Base qualities are not provided; no much larger clone lies one nucleotide away.

The germline V gene yields SGHTS for CDR1 and YDEGEE for CDR2. Here V drops 4 bases and J drops 9 bases, and the junction holds 11 bases not matched to any gene. CDR3 length: 16 amino acids, cysteine to phenylalanine. This entry keeps only the CDR3 DNA: 48 bases, framed from base 1. This receptor was identified in a man between 60 and 75 years old who had recovered from COVID-19. Source material: peripheral blood. Here the chain combines TRBV5-8 and TRBJ2-1; a stretch of 12 junction bases matches TRBD2. The sequenced DNA: TGTGCCAGCAGCCTCAGACTAGCGGGGGCCTCGGTTGAGCAGTTCTTC. This gives the protein CASSLRLAGASVEQFF.